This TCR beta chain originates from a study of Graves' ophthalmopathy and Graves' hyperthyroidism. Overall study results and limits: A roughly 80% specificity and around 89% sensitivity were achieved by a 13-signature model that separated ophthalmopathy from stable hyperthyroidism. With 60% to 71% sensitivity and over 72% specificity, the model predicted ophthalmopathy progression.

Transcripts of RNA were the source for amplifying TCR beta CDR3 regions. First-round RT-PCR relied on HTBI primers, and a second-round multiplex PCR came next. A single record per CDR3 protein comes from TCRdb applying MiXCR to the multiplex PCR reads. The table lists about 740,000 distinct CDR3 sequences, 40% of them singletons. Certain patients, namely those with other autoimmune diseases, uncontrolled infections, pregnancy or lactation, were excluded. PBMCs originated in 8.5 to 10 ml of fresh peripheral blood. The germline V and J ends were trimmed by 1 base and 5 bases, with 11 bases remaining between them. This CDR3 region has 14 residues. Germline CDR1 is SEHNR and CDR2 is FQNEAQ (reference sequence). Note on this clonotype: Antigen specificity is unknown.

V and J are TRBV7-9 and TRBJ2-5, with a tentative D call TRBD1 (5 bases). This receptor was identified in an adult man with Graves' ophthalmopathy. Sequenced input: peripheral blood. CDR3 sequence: CASSLVLNRETQYF. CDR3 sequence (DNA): TGTGCCAGCAGCTTAGTTCTCAACAGGGAGACCCAGTACTTC. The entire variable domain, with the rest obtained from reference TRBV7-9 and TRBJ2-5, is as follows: DTGVSQNPRHKITKRGQNVTFRCDPISEHNRLYWYRQTLGQGPEFLTYFQNEAQLEKSRLLSDRFSAERPKGSFSTLEIQRTEQGDSAMYLCASSLVLNRETQYFGPGTRLLVL.